This TCR beta chain came from a study of T cell changes during pregnancy in multiple sclerosis. Method: immunoSEQ multiplex PCR; TCRdb's copy keeps in-frame clones and lacks some. There are over 50,000 clones in the sample; roughly 88% occur only once, and 1.5% to 2% lies in the top ten. This CDR3 is 17 amino acids long. Germline V gene data show CDR1 as SGHTA and CDR2 as FQGTGA. V was shortened by 0 bases and J by 0 bases, with 14 bases between the two germline ends. Sample: peripheral blood, taken in the first trimester of pregnancy. The source is a female donor with multiple sclerosis, enrolled in a pregnancy study. This sequence joins TRBV7-3 and TRBJ1-1; tentatively, D is TRBD1 (6 bases). The CDR3 DNA is TGTGCCAGCAGCTTAACGCCCGGACAGAACCTGAACACTGAAGCTTTCTTT. Translated, it gives CASSLTPGQNLNTEAFF. Full variable domain (outside the CDR3, taken from reference TRBV7-3 and TRBJ1-1): GAGVSQTPSNKVTEKGKYVELRCDPISGHTALYWYRQSLGQGPEFLIYFQGTGAADDSGLPNDRFFAVRPEGSVSTLKIQRTERGDSAVYLCASSLTPGQNLNTEAFFGQGTRLTVV.